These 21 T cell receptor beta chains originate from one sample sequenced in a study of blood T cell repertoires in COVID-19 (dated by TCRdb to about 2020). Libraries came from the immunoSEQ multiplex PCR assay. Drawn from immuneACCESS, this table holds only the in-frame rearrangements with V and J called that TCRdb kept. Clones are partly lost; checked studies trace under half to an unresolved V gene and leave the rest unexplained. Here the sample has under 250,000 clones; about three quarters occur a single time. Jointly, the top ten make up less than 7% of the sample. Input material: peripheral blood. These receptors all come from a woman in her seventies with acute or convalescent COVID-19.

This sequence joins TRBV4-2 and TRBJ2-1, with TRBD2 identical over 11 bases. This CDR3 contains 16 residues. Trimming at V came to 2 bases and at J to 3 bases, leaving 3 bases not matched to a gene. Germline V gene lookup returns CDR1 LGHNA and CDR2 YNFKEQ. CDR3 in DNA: TGTGCCAGCAGCCAACGCGGGACTAGCGGCTACAATGAGCAGTTCTTC. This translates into CASSQRGTSGYNEQFF.

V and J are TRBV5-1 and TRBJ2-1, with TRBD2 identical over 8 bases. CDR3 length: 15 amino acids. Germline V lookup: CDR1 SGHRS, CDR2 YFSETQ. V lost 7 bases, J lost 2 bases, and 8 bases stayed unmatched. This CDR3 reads CASAWGGRPYNEQFF. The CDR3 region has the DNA TGCGCCAGCGCCTGGGGCGGGAGGCCCTACAATGAGCAGTTCTTC.

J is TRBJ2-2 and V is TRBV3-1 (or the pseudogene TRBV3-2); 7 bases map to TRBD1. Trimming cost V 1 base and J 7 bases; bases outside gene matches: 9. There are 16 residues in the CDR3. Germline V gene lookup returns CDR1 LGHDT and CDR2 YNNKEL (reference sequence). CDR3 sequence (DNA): TGTGCCAGCAGCCAAGGTTCCAGGGGGTATGGCGGGGAGCTGTTTTTT. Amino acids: CASSQGSRGYGGELFF.

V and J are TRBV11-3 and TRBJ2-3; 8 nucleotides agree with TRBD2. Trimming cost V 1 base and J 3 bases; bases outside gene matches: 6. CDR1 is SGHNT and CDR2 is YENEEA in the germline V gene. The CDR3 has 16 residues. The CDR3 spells CASSLGSGRSTDTQYF. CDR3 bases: TGTGCCAGCAGCTTAGGGAGCGGGAGAAGTACAGATACGCAGTATTTT. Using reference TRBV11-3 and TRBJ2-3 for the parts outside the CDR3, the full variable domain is EAGVVQSPRYKIIEKKQPVAFWCNPISGHNTLYWYLQNLGQGPELLIRYENEEAVDDSQLPKDRFSAERLKGVDSTLKIQPAELGDSAVYLCASSLGSGRSTDTQYFGPGTRLTVL.

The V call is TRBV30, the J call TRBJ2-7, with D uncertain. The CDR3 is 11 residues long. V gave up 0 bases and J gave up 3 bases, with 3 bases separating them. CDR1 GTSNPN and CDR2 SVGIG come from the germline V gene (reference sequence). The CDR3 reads CAWSVIYEQYF. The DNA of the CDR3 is TGTGCCTGGAGTGTTATCTACGAGCAGTACTTC.

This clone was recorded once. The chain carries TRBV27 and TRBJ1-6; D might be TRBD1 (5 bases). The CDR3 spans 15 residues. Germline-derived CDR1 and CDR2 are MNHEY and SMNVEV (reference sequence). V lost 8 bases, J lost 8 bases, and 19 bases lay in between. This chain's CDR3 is CASGFLLGEDSPLHF. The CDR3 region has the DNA TGTGCCAGCGGCTTCCTCTTGGGGGAGGATTCACCCCTCCACTTT.

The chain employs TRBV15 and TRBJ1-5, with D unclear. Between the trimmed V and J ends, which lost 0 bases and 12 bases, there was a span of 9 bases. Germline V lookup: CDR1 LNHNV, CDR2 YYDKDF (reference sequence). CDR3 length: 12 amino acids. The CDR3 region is CATSRDRLVQHF. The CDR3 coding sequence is TGTGCCACCAGCAGAGACAGACTGGTCCAGCATTTT.

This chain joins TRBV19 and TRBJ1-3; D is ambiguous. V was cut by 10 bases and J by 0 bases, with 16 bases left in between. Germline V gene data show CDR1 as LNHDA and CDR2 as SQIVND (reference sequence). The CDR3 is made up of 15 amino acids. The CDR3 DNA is TGTGCCACCCAACCCGACACCAGCTCTGGAAACACCATATATTTT. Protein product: CATQPDTSSGNTIYF.

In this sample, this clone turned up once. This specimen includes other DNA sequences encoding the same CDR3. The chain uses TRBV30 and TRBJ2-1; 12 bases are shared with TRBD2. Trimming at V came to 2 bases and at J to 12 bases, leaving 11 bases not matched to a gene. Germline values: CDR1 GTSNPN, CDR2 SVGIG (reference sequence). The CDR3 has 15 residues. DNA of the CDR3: TGTGCCTGGAGTTCTGGGCTAGCGGGAGGGGGGGGGCAGTTCTTC. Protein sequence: CAWSSGLAGGGGQFF.

The CDR3 loop is CASSQWEGNTEAFF. Here the CDR3 DNA reads TGTGCCAGCAGCCAATGGGAGGGAAACACTGAAGCTTTCTTT. The chain combines TRBV3-1 (or the pseudogene TRBV3-2) with TRBJ1-1; no firm D call. The germline CDR1 and CDR2 sequences are LGHDT and YNNKEL (reference sequence). Deletions cut 2 bases from V and 2 bases from J, with 9 bases between. The length of the CDR3 is 14 residues.

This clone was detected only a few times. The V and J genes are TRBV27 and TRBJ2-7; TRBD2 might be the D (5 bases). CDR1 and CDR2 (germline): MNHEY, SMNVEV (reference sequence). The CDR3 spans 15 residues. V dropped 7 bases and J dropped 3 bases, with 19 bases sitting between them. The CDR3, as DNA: TGTGCCAGCAAAAGAGGGCAGTCTAACGTCTACGAGCAGTACTTC. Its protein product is CASKRGQSNVYEQYF.

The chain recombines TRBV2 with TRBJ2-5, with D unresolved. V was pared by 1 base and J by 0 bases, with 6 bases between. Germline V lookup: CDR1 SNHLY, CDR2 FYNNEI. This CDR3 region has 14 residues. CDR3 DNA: TGTGCCAGCAGTGAAGAACAGTACCAAGAGACCCAGTACTTC. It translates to CASSEEQYQETQYF.

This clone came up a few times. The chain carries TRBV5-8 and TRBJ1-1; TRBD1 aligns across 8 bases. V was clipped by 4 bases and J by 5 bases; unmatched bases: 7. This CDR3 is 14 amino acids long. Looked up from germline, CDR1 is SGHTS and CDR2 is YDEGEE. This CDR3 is CASSGTTGVTEAFF. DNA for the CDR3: TGTGCCAGCAGCGGAACGACAGGGGTAACTGAAGCTTTCTTT.

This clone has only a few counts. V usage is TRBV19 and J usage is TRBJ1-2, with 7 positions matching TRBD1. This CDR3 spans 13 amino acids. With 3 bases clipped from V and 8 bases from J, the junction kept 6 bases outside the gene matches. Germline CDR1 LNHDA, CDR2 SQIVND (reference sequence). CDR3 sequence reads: CASSIIGGDGYTF. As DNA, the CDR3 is TGTGCCAGTAGTATTATAGGGGGCGACGGCTACACCTTC.

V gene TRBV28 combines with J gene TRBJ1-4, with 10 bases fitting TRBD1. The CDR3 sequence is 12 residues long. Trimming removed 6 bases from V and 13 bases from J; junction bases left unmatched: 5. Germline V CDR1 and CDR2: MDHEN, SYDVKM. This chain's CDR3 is CASSRQGARLFF. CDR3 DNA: TGTGCCAGCAGCCGACAGGGGGCTAGACTGTTTTTT.

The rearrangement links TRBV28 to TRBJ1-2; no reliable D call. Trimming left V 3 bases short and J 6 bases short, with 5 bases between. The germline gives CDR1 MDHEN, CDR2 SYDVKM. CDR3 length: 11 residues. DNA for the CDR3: TGTGCCAGCAGTTTCAGAAATGGCTACACCTTC. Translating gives CASSFRNGYTF.

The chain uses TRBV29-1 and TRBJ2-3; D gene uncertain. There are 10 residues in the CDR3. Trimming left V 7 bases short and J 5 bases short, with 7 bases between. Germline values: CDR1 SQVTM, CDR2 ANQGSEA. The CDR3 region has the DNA TGCAGCGGCCGACTAGATACGCAGTATTTT. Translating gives CSGRLDTQYF.

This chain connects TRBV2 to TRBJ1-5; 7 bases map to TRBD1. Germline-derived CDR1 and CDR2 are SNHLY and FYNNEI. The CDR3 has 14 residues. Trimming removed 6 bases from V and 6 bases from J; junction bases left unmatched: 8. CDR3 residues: CASSPTGVGQPQHF. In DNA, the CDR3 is TGTGCCAGCAGCCCCACAGGGGTGGGTCAGCCCCAGCATTTT. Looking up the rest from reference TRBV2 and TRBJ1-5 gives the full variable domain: EPEVTQTPSHQVTQMGQEVILRCVPISNHLYFYWYRQILGQKVEFLVSFYNNEISEKSEIFDDQFSVERPDGSNFTLKIRSTKLEDSAMYFCASSPTGVGQPQHFGDGTRLSIL.

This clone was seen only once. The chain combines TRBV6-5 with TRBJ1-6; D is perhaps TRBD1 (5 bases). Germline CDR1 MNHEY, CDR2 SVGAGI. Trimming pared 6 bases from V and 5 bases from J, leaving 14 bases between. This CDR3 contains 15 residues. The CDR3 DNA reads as TGTGCCAGCAGGTCGACAGACGATAATAATTCACCCCTCCACTTT. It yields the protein CASRSTDDNNSPLHF.

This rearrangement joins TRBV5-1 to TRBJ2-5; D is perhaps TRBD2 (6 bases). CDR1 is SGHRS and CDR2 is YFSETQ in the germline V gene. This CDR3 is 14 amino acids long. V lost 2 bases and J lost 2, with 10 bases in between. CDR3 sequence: CASSLGDSQETQYF. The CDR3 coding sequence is TGCGCCAGCAGCTTAGGGGACTCTCAAGAGACCCAGTACTTC.

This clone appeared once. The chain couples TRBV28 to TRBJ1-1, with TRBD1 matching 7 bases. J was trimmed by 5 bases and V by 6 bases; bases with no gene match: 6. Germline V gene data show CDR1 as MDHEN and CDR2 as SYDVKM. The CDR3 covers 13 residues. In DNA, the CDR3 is TGTGCCAGCAGACCAACAGGGGAGACTGAAGCTTTCTTT. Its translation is CASRPTGETEAFF.